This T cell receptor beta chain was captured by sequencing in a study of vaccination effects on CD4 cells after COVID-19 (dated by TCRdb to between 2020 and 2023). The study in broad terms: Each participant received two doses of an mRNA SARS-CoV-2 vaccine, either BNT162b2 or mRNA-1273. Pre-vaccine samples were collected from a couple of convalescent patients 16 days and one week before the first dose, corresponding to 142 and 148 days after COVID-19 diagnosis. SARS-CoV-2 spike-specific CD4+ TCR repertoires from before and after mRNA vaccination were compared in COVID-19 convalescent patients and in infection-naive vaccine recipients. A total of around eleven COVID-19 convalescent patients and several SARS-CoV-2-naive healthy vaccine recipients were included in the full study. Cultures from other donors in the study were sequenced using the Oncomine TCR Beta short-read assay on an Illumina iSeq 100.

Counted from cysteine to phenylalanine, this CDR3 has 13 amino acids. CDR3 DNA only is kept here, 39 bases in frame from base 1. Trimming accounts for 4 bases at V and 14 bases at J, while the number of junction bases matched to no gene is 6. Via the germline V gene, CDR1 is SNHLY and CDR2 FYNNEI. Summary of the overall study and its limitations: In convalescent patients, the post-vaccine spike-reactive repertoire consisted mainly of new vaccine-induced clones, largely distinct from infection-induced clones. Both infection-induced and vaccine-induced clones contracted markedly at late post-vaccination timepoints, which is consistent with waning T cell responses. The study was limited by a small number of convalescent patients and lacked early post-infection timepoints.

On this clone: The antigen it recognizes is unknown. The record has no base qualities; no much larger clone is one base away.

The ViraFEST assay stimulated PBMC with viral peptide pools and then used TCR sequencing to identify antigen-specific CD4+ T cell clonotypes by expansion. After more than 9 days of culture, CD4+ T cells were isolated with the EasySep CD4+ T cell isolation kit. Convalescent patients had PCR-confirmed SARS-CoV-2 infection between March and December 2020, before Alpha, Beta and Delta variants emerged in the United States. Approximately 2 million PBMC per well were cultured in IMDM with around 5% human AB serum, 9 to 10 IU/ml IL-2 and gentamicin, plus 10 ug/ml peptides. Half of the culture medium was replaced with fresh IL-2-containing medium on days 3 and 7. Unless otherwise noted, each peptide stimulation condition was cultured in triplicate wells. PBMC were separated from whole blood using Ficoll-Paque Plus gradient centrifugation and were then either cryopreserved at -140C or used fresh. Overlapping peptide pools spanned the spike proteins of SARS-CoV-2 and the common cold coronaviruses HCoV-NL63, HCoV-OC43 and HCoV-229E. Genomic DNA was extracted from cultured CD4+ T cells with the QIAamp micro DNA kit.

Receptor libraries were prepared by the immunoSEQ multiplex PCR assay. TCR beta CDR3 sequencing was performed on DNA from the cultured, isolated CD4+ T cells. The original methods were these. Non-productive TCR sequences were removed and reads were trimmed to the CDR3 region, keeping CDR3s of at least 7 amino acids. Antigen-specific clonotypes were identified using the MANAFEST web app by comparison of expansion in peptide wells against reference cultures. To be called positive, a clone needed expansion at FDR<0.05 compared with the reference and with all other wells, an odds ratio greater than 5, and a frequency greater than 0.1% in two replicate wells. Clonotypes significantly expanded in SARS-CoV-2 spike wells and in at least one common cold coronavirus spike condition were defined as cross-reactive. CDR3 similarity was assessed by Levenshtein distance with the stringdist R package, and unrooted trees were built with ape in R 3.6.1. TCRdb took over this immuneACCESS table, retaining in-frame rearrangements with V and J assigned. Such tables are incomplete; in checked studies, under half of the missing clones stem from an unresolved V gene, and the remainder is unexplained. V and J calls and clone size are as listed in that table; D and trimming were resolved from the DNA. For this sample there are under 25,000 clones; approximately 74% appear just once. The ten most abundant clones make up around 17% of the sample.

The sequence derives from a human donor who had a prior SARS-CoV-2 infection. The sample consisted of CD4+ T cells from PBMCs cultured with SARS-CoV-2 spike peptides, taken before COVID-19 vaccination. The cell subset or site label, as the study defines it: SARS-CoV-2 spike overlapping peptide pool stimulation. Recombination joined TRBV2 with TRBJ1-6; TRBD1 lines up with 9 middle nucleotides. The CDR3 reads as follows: CASSGDRESTLHF. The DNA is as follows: TGTGCCAGCAGTGGGGACAGGGAATCGACCCTCCACTTT.